The T cell receptor (beta chain) described here comes from a study of CD8+ T cells in alopecia areata (dated by TCRdb to 2017 to 2018). With respect to the entire study: The treated patients, all with moderate-to-severe alopecia areata, were enrolled in an open-label pilot trial of oral tofacitinib given at 5 to 10 mg twice daily. RNA came from the PAXgene miRNA kit for fixed scalp, the miRNeasy kit for PBMCs, and the RNeasy kit for mouse skin. Patients stayed on tofacitinib for 6 to 18 months and then had 6 months of follow-up off drug so that delayed response and recurrence could be assessed. Biopsies were taken from tofacitinib-treated patients at baseline and at 4 and 24 weeks of treatment, and a later scalp biopsy was taken in several of the tofacitinib-treated patients. Scalp clonality was compared among normal scalp (n=4), patchy alopecia areata scalp (n=8), and alopecia totalis/universalis scalp (n=8). In humans, TCRbeta sequencing was performed on scalp tissue and on sorted CD4+ and CD8+ peripheral blood T cells from healthy controls and from patients with patchy or totalis/universalis alopecia areata. In both human patients and the C3H/HeJ mouse model, the study applied high-throughput TCRbeta sequencing to look at T cell clonal expansion in alopecia areata. TCRbeta CDR3 regions were amplified by immunoSEQ multiplex PCR with 35 Vbeta forward and 13 Jbeta reverse primers.

The method behind the library was the immunoSEQ multiplex PCR assay. RNA was extracted from all samples and reverse transcribed into cDNA as template for TCR sequencing. First-strand cDNA was synthesized using SuperScript III with a 2:1 mix of oligo-dT and random hexamers. A synthetic immune receptor repertoire was used to gauge amplification bias, and whatever bias remained was removed computationally. The published analysis was carried out like this. Raw reads were preprocessed to remove errors, and CDR3 was defined by IMGT conventions from the conserved cysteine to phenylalanine. Clonality was computed as 1 minus the Shannon entropy, with the entropy normalized by log2 of the number of productive unique TCRs. CD4 or CD8 identity of scalp clones was inferred by cross-referencing scalp TCRbeta sequences with sorted blood CD4 and CD8 repertoires. The table was pulled from immuneACCESS by TCRdb, which kept in-frame rearrangements only. Such tables lose some clones; where checked, under half of the loss comes from unresolved V genes, and the rest has no known cause. V and J calls and clone size follow that table, whereas D and trimming were derived from the DNA. A total of a few hundred thousand clones appear in this sample, about 68% of them only once. Clones ranked in the top ten supply approximately 1.2% of the sample.

What the study reported, not specific to this receptor: Unlike mouse skin, which is dominated by gammadelta T cells, normal human skin has resident alphabeta T cells that are also sequenced, and this complicates analysis of the scalp TCR repertoire. Shared TCR sequences between patients were less evident than in mice, which may be partly attributable to HLA diversity in the patient population. Compared with normal scalp, lesional scalp had higher clonality and more expanded CD8+ clones, particularly in alopecia totalis/universalis, a pattern that suggests antigenic drive.

A word on this clone: Its antigen remains undetermined. Base-call qualities are not available, and no considerably larger clone is one nucleotide away.

The germline V gene gives CDR1 as MGHRA and CDR2 as YSYEKL. The CDR3 holds 15 amino acids from the cysteine to the phenylalanine. The only DNA kept is the CDR3, 45 bases in frame from the first base. Trimming takes 2 bases from V and 4 bases from J, and the germline ends sit 14 bases apart. In light of the paper, this sample's time point label describes: baseline before oral tofacitinib. From alopecia areata patients, peripheral blood was collected along with lesional scalp punch biopsies. PBMCs were isolated by density centrifugation and stained for CD3, CD4 and CD8, after which CD4+ and CD8+ T cells were sorted on a FACSAria.

The sample here was CD4+ T cells sorted from blood, taken at week 0. Recombination connected TRBV4-1 to TRBJ1-2; TRBD1 is possibly the D segment (5 matching bases). This TCR was recovered from a human donor with alopecia areata. CDR3 protein: CASSQPRGAVYGYTF. The DNA sequence is given as TGCGCCAGCAGCCAACCCCGGGGCGCGGTCTATGGCTACACCTTC.